This is a list of T cell receptor beta chains from one sample in a study of tumor and adjacent non-tumor tissue in lung cancer. Via MiXCR, TCRdb re-called the multiplex PCR reads, giving one row per CDR3 protein. The sample includes about 120,000 distinct CDR3 sequences, under 90% of them seen just once. Input material: lung tumor tissue. These receptors were collected from a man aged 70 or older with non-small cell lung cancer. Each CDR3 is given with its conserved first and last residue. The D gene is left open where the match is weak. Expanded clones are given a class, and other clones once, few, many or no size at all.

d_call,v_call,clone_size,j_call,cdr3_aa,cdr3_nt
-,TRBV5-6,-,TRBJ2-5,CASSYIEEDQYF,TGTGCCAGCAGCTACATAGAAGAGGACCAGTACTTC
-,TRBV5-5,-,TRBJ2-2,CASSYDSPWELFF,TGTGCCAGCAGCTATGACTCTCCCTGGGAGCTGTTTTTT
TRBD1,TRBV6-1,many,TRBJ2-3,CASSLGQGQNTQYF,TGTGCCAGCAGTCTGGGACAGGGCCAAAATACGCAGTATTTT
-,TRBV11-3,-,TRBJ2-3,CTSTSREVSTDTQCF,TGTACCAGCACCAGTCGGGAAGTAAGCACAGATACGCAGTGTTTT
TRBD2,TRBV11-2,-,TRBJ2-2,CASSPLAGGTREQSF,TGTGCCAGCAGCCCCCTAGCGGGGGGGACCAGGGAGCAGTCTTTT
-,TRBV6-5,-,TRBJ1-3,CVSSYLGLRGNAIYF,TGTGTCAGCAGTTACCTCGGGCTGCGGGGAAACGCCATATATTTT
TRBD1,TRBV5-4,-,TRBJ2-6,CPSSLQGEHSGANVLTF,TGTCCCAGCAGCTTACAGGGGGAGCACTCTGGGGCCAACGTCCTGACTTTC
TRBD1,TRBV4-1,-,TRBJ1-2,CASSPNRDRGYTF,TGTGCCAGCAGCCCAAACAGGGACAGAGGCTACACCTTC
TRBD1,TRBV12-3/TRBV12-4,many,TRBJ1-4,CASSPGQGGITNEKLFF,TGTGCCAGCTCCCCGGGACAGGGGGGGATTACTAATGAAAAACTGTTTTTT
-,TRBV4-3,-,TRBJ2-2,CARSRVTTTGELFF,TGCGCCAGAAGCCGGGTCACAACCACAGGGGAGCTGTTTTTT
-,TRBV6-1,-,TRBJ2-7,CASSEAQGTKEQYF,TGTGCCAGTAGTGAAGCACAGGGAACGAAGGAGCAGTACTTC
TRBD1,TRBV5-6,-,TRBJ1-1,CVSSGTGLSNSEAFF,TGTGTCAGCAGCGGGACAGGTTTGTCGAACTCTGAAGCTTTCTTT
-,TRBV29-1,-,TRBJ2-5,CSGRTYQESQYF,TGCAGTGGAAGGACATACCAAGAGAGCCAGTACTTC
-,TRBV10-3,once,TRBJ2-1,CAISQNGSAYNEQFF,TGTGCCATCAGCCAAAATGGGAGCGCCTACAATGAGCAGTTCTTC
-,TRBV30,few,TRBJ2-1,CAWSLRGNEQFF,TGTGCCTGGAGTCTCCGCGGGAATGAGCAGTTCTTC
TRBD2,TRBV20-1,-,TRBJ2-5,CNARVLGGEKTQYF,TGCAATGCTAGAGTATTGGGGGGGGAAAAGACCCAGTACTTC
-,TRBV6-1,-,TRBJ1-1,CTSAIDGPSGAFF,TGTACCAGCGCAATTGACGGGCCCTCGGGAGCTTTCTTT
TRBD1,TRBV5-5,-,TRBJ2-4,CANSVGTGGRYIQYF,TGTGCCAACAGCGTTGGGACAGGGGGTAGATACATTCAGTACTTC
TRBD1,TRBV6-6,-,TRBJ1-2,CASSIPRQGYGYTF,TGTGCCAGCAGTATTCCGAGACAGGGCTATGGTTACACCTTC
TRBD2,TRBV11-2,-,TRBJ2-5,CVSSISPGTSGIQYF,TGTGTCAGCAGCATTAGCCCCGGGACTAGTGGGATCCAGTACTTC
TRBD1,TRBV5-6,-,TRBJ1-2,CASSLVVGVGQDYGYSF,TGTGCCAGCAGCTTGGTGGTCGGTGTCGGACAGGACTATGGCTACAGCTTC
-,TRBV4-2,-,TRBJ1-5,CACSLQGTRDQPQHF,TGTGCCTGCAGTCTTCAAGGGACAAGGGATCAGCCCCAGCATTTT
-,TRBV29-1,-,TRBJ1-1,CSIVSEWPEAFF,TGCAGCATTGTGTCGGAGTGGCCTGAAGCTTTCTTT
-,TRBV28,-,TRBJ1-1,CACISNTGAFF,TGTGCTTGTATATCGAACACTGGAGCTTTCTTT
-,TRBV6-5,-,TRBJ1-1,CASSGPGIGKIEAFF,TGTGCCAGCAGTGGACCCGGGATAGGGAAAATTGAAGCTTTCTTT
-,TRBV6-5,-,TRBJ1-1,CTSMAGVNTGAFF,TGTACCAGCATGGCAGGGGTTAACACTGGAGCTTTCTTT
-,TRBV2,once,TRBJ2-6,CVSRPQGRYVLTF,TGTGTCAGCAGACCCCAAGGACGTTACGTCCTGACTTTC
TRBD1,TRBV29-1,once,TRBJ1-6,CGVRQGNYNSPLHF,TGCGGTGTCAGACAGGGGAATTATAATTCACCCCTCCACTTT
-,TRBV6-1,-,TRBJ2-6,CASSEGAGANVTTF,TGTGCCAGCAGTGAGGGGGCTGGGGCCAACGTCACGACTTTC
TRBD2,TRBV6-4,once,TRBJ2-3,CANSVREGSTQYF,TGTGCCAACAGTGTGCGGGAGGGGAGTACGCAGTATTTT
-,TRBV10-3,-,TRBJ2-7,CAISVAGNPYEQYF,TGTGCCATCAGTGTTGCAGGGAACCCCTATGAGCAGTACTTC
-,TRBV10-2,-,TRBJ2-7,CISRQAGSRDEQYF,TGCATCAGTAGGCAAGCCGGGAGTCGGGACGAGCAGTACTTC
-,TRBV4-1,-,TRBJ2-2,CASSHYRTRVQNTGELFF,TGCGCCAGCAGCCACTACAGGACCAGGGTCCAAAACACCGGGGAACTGTTTTTT